These T cell receptor beta chains were read from a single sample in a study of blood T cell repertoires in COVID-19. The assay was immunoSEQ multiplex PCR, and TCRdb's table has in-frame clones only and misses some. The sample comprises 400,000 to 500,000 clones, approximately 91% of which are singletons, and 1.4% to 1.5% rests with the top ten. The sequencing input was PBMCs or T cells enriched from blood (not recorded which). All receptors derive from a woman aged 18-29 years who had been exposed to COVID-19. CDR3s include the opening cysteine and the closing phenylalanine or tryptophan. D genes are given only for firm matches. For some rows the clone size is stated as once, few or many, or as a class when expanded; others skip it.

v_call	d_call	clone_size	j_call	cdr3_aa	cdr3_nt
TRBV7-3	TRBD1	NA	TRBJ1-2	CASSPRTGERYTF	TGTGCCAGCAGCCCAAGGACAGGGGAAAGATACACCTTC
TRBV2	TRBD1	NA	TRBJ2-7	CASNVYSGTASYEQYF	TGTGCCAGCAACGTCTACTCCGGGACAGCCTCCTACGAGCAGTACTTC
TRBV4-1	TRBD2	NA	TRBJ2-7	CASNLLAGGRYEQYF	TGCGCCAGCAACTTACTAGCGGGAGGTCGGTACGAGCAGTACTTC
TRBV5-1	NA	once	TRBJ1-3	CASSLTTASGNTIYF	TGCGCCAGCAGCTTGACGACAGCATCGGGAAACACCATATATTTT
TRBV4-2	TRBD2	NA	TRBJ2-5	CASSQDRGTSGGEETQYF	TGTGCCAGCAGCCAAGATAGGGGGACTAGCGGGGGCGAAGAGACCCAGTACTTC
TRBV27	TRBD1	NA	TRBJ2-1	CASSFLDRGPSSYNEQFF	TGTGCCAGCAGTTTCCTAGACAGGGGGCCAAGCTCCTACAATGAGCAGTTCTTC
TRBV28	NA	many	TRBJ1-2	CASSSPWSGANYGYTF	TGTGCCAGCAGTTCTCCCTGGAGCGGGGCTAACTATGGCTACACCTTC
TRBV28	TRBD2	NA	TRBJ2-2	CASETSGRTGELFF	TGTGCCAGTGAGACTAGCGGCCGAACCGGGGAGCTGTTTTTT
TRBV30	TRBD1	NA	TRBJ2-7	CAWSVLGQGNEQYF	TGTGCCTGGAGTGTACTGGGACAGGGTAACGAGCAGTACTTC
TRBV18	NA	NA	TRBJ1-1	CASSPVQGGYTEAFF	TGTGCCAGCTCACCCGTCCAGGGAGGATACACTGAAGCTTTCTTT
TRBV9	TRBD2	NA	TRBJ2-3	CASSPGLAGGTYTDTQYF	TGTGCCAGCAGCCCGGGACTAGCGGGGGGGACCTACACAGATACGCAGTATTTT
TRBV18	TRBD2	NA	TRBJ2-5	CASSLASGRTETQYF	TGTGCCAGCTCACTCGCTAGCGGGAGGACAGAGACCCAGTACTTC
TRBV28	NA	NA	TRBJ2-7	CASRLIPPQGGEQYF	TGTGCCAGCAGGCTTATCCCTCCGCAGGGAGGCGAGCAGTACTTC
TRBV11-3	TRBD2	NA	TRBJ2-7	CASSLPCRTSRNSYEQYF	TGTGCCAGCAGCTTACCATGCCGGACTAGCAGGAACTCCTACGAGCAGTACTTC
TRBV19	NA	NA	TRBJ2-6	CASSTQGTGANVLTF	TGTGCCAGTAGCACACAGGGAACTGGGGCCAACGTCCTGACTTTC
TRBV6-5	NA	NA	TRBJ1-2	CASRAFRTYGGYTF	TGTGCCAGCAGGGCTTTTCGGACATATGGTGGCTACACCTTC
TRBV5-4	NA	NA	TRBJ2-3	CASSKSSSGSTDTQYF	TGTGCCAGCAGCAAGTCCAGCAGCGGCAGTACAGATACGCAGTATTTT
TRBV18	NA	NA	TRBJ1-2	CASSPEGGYGYTF	TGTGCCAGCTCACCGGAGGGAGGCTATGGCTACACCTTC
TRBV18	NA	NA	TRBJ2-5	CASSLDRSGAQYF	TGTGCCAGCTCACTGGACAGGTCGGGGGCCCAGTACTTC
TRBV28	NA	NA	TRBJ2-3	CASRAGNGDTQYF	TGTGCCAGCAGGGCGGGAAATGGTGATACGCAGTATTTT
TRBV4-3	NA	NA	TRBJ1-4	CASSQPTLAGDEKLFF	TGCGCCAGCAGCCAACCTACGCTTGCGGGGGATGAAAAACTGTTTTTT
TRBV6-5	NA	once	TRBJ2-7	CASSYSEGAEQYF	TGTGCCAGCAGTTACTCCGAAGGGGCCGAGCAGTACTTC
TRBV21-1	NA	NA	TRBJ2-2	CASRKPLRRAGGLLNTGELFF	TGTGCCAGCAGAAAACCACTTCGCAGGGCAGGGGGCCTTCTTAACACCGGGGAGCTGTTTTTT
TRBV7-2	NA	few	TRBJ2-1	CASSLDGTYSNEQFF	TGTGCCAGCAGCTTAGATGGTACCTACTCTAATGAGCAGTTCTTC
TRBV19	NA	NA	TRBJ2-7	CASSPRVSYEQYF	TGTGCCAGTAGTCCCAGGGTTTCCTACGAGCAGTACTTC
TRBV9	NA	NA	TRBJ2-3	CASSGQDRPPYTDTQYF	TGTGCCAGCAGCGGACAAGACAGGCCCCCCTACACAGATACGCAGTATTTT
TRBV19	NA	few	TRBJ1-5	CASSQAGLYQPQHF	TGTGCCAGTAGTCAGGCCGGCTTATATCAGCCCCAGCATTTT
TRBV15	TRBD2	NA	TRBJ2-2	CATRNTALAGENTGELFF	TGTGCCACCAGAAACACCGCCCTCGCGGGAGAGAACACCGGGGAGCTGTTTTTT
TRBV7-2	NA	NA	TRBJ1-6	CASSPVTGNSPLHF	TGTGCCAGCAGCCCGGTGACGGGGAATTCACCCCTCCACTTT
TRBV6-1	TRBD2	few	TRBJ2-7	CASSEVSGMDEQYF	TGTGCCAGCAGTGAAGTTAGCGGGATGGACGAGCAGTACTTC
TRBV14	TRBD1	NA	TRBJ1-1	CASRDQGEAEAFF	TGTGCCAGCAGGGACCAGGGGGAGGCTGAAGCTTTCTTT
TRBV7-8	NA	NA	TRBJ1-6	CASSRTDSPLHF	TGTGCCAGCAGCCGAACAGATTCACCCCTCCACTTT
TRBV7-2	NA	NA	TRBJ1-1	CASSLSRATGTEAFF	TGTGCCAGCAGCTTAAGTCGAGCAACCGGCACTGAAGCTTTCTTT
TRBV5-1	NA	NA	TRBJ2-5	CASSLALAGLQETQYF	TGCGCCAGCAGCTTGGCCCTTGCAGGGCTCCAAGAGACCCAGTACTTC
TRBV3-1/TRBV3-2	NA	NA	TRBJ2-5	CASSQGGGLLETQYF	TGTGCCAGCAGCCAAGGGGGGGGCCTTTTAGAGACCCAGTACTTC
TRBV3-1/TRBV3-2	NA	NA	TRBJ1-1	CASSQGALGTEAFF	TGTGCCAGCAGCCAGGGGGCGCTGGGCACTGAAGCTTTCTTT
TRBV4-1	NA	NA	TRBJ1-2	CASSQLTGSYGYTF	TGCGCCAGCAGCCAACTAACAGGGAGCTATGGCTACACCTTC
TRBV11-2	TRBD2	NA	TRBJ2-3	CASSLALGLGSRTDTQYF	TGTGCCAGCAGCTTAGCTTTGGGACTAGGGTCTCGCACAGATACGCAGTATTTT
TRBV28	NA	NA	TRBJ1-6	CASNTGYNSPLHF	TGTGCCAGCAACACAGGGTATAATTCACCCCTCCACTTT
TRBV2	NA	NA	TRBJ1-1	CASTGGRLVAEAFF	TGTGCCAGCACGGGGGGCAGGTTAGTCGCTGAAGCTTTCTTT
TRBV20-1	TRBD1	NA	TRBJ1-2	CSASGAGGGDYGYTF	TGCAGTGCTAGTGGGGCAGGGGGCGGCGACTATGGCTACACCTTC
TRBV5-6	TRBD1	NA	TRBJ1-2	CASSSDRVYGYTF	TGTGCCAGCAGCTCGGACAGGGTCTATGGCTACACCTTC
TRBV6-2/TRBV6-3	NA	NA	TRBJ1-3	CASIPGRALGNTIYF	TGTGCCAGCATCCCCGGGAGGGCCCTCGGAAACACCATATATTTT
TRBV28	TRBD1	NA	TRBJ2-2	CASSSRDRGLNTGELFF	TGTGCCAGCAGTTCCCGGGACAGGGGATTGAACACCGGGGAGCTGTTTTTT
TRBV21-1	NA	NA	TRBJ1-2	CASSKIPIGDRGRGGYTF	TGTGCCAGCAGCAAAATCCCGATCGGGGACAGGGGGCGCGGTGGCTACACCTTC
TRBV12-3/TRBV12-4	TRBD1	NA	TRBJ1-5	CASSAGTGSGQHF	TGTGCCAGCAGTGCCGGGACAGGTTCGGGGCAGCATTTT
TRBV4-1	TRBD2	NA	TRBJ2-1	CASSQEFLRGSNYEQFF	TGCGCCAGCAGCCAAGAATTCTTACGCGGGAGTAACTATGAGCAGTTCTTC
TRBV9	TRBD1	NA	TRBJ2-3	CASSVNPRTGKSDTQYF	TGTGCCAGCAGCGTAAACCCCCGGACAGGGAAATCAGATACGCAGTATTTT
TRBV9	NA	NA	TRBJ1-4	CASSVGIMAGANEKLFF	TGTGCCAGCAGCGTAGGTATTATGGCAGGGGCGAATGAAAAACTGTTTTTT
TRBV7-2	NA	NA	TRBJ2-1	CASSFRGFNNEQFF	TGTGCCAGCAGCTTTAGAGGGTTCAACAATGAGCAGTTCTTC
TRBV19	TRBD1	NA	TRBJ2-7	CASSTGGEQYF	TGTGCCAGTAGTACAGGGGGCGAGCAGTACTTC
TRBV19	NA	NA	TRBJ2-1	CASSIAGQLSSYNEQFF	TGTGCCAGTAGTATAGCCGGACAGCTTAGCTCCTACAATGAGCAGTTCTTC
TRBV10-3	NA	NA	TRBJ1-1	CANRRDIAGNTEAFF	TGTGCCAACCGCCGGGACATCGCCGGGAACACTGAAGCTTTCTTT
TRBV4-3	TRBD1	NA	TRBJ1-4	CASSQVLRGLTNEKLFF	TGCGCCAGCAGCCAAGTTTTGAGGGGGCTAACTAATGAAAAACTGTTTTTT
TRBV27	NA	NA	TRBJ2-1	CASTLLALEGIGEQFF	TGTGCCAGCACCCTACTAGCTCTCGAAGGTATTGGTGAGCAGTTCTTC
TRBV27	TRBD1	few	TRBJ2-7	CASSLRTGGVEQYF	TGTGCCAGCAGTCTTCGGACAGGAGGAGTCGAGCAGTACTTC
TRBV4-2	TRBD2	few	TRBJ2-7	CASSQGGLAGSFYEQYF	TGTGCCAGCAGCCAAGGGGGATTAGCGGGGAGCTTCTACGAGCAGTACTTC
TRBV27	NA	NA	TRBJ1-2	CASSPDSPSNYGYTF	TGTGCCAGCAGCCCCGACAGCCCCTCTAACTATGGCTACACCTTC
TRBV29-1	NA	NA	TRBJ1-2	CSVTETNEREEAGYTF	TGCAGCGTTACAGAAACAAACGAAAGAGAGGAGGCTGGCTACACCTTC
TRBV25-1	TRBD1	once	TRBJ1-3	CASSDTTDRGWTGNTIYF	TGTGCCAGCAGTGATACAACGGACAGGGGGTGGACTGGAAACACCATATATTTT